The text below deals with one TCR beta chain. The antigen is undetermined. This sample is drawn from a study of cytomegalovirus exposure and HLA in healthy donors. Study overall: Earlier, approximately 190 million T cells were analyzed, and about 120 million unique TCR beta sequences were found among them. Findings and limits, study-wide: Earlier analysis yielded a pattern in which most TCR beta V segments were productive about 90% or about 30% of the time. The study labeled 150 to 200 TCR beta chains cytomegalovirus-associated. In vitro testing confirmed a few CMV-associated chains as specific for CMV antigens.

The PCR had 60 Vbeta and 13 Jbeta primers. This table comes from immunoSEQ multiplex PCR, and its TCRdb copy is limited to in-frame clones, with some not included. Of about 79,000 clones listed, approximately 69% are singletons. The CDR3 contains 13 residues. V shed 4 bases, J shed 3 bases, and the junction held 3 bases outside the gene matches. The V gene's germline CDR1 is MDHEN and CDR2 SYDVKM. The sequencing input was PBMCs. The chain links TRBV28 to TRBJ2-7; 7 positions match TRBD1. This TCR was recovered from a man in his forties or fifties in good health and CMV-seropositive. The chain's CDR3 is CASSSGQLYEQYF. For the CDR3, the DNA is TGTGCCAGCAGTTCGGGACAGCTCTACGAGCAGTACTTC.